This T cell receptor beta chain was sequenced during a study of post-analysis software for immune sequencing data. Overall study findings and caveats: Relative to controls, patients had roughly five TRBV segments at higher frequency, with TRBV5-6, TRBV5-1 and TRBV20-1 among these.

The V segment lost 3 bases and the J segment 9 bases; nucleotides outside the gene matches: 12. The CDR3 is made up of 15 amino acids. Looked up from germline, CDR1 is SGHRS and CDR2 is YFSETQ. This clonotype was seen a handful of times. Its antigen is not known. Unique molecular identifiers had been added to the TCR beta cDNA libraries. TCRdb re-derived calls from the PCR reads in MiXCR, one entry per CDR3 protein. The repertoire holds hundreds of thousands of distinct CDR3 sequences, with about 50% as singletons. This receptor was obtained from a girl between 5 and 17 years old with multiple sclerosis. The sequenced sample was blood. The chain uses TRBV5-1 and TRBJ2-1; TRBD1 matches at 7 bases. In nucleotides, the CDR3 is TGCGCCAGCAGCTCCGGACAGGAGGCTAAGGGTGAGCAGTTCTTC. Translation gives CASSSGQEAKGEQFF.